The 17 T cell receptor beta chains in this list originate from one sample, sequenced in a study of cytomegalovirus exposure and HLA in healthy donors. This PCR relied on a set of 60 Vbeta primers and 13 Jbeta primers. TCRdb keeps only in-frame clones here, not all; method: immunoSEQ multiplex PCR. Of 150,000 to 250,000 clones detected, 82% appear once; the ten largest clones hold roughly 0.095%. Sequenced material: PBMCs. The receptors come from a boy aged 2 to 10 in good health and CMV-seronegative.

This clone appeared once. CDR3 bases: TGTGCCAGCAGCCCCGACAGGGGCAGGTCTAATGAAAAACTGTTTTTT. It translates to CASSPDRGRSNEKLFF. The chain links TRBV27 to TRBJ1-4, with 8 nucleotides matching TRBD1. Trimming at V came to 6 bases and at J to 3 bases, leaving 9 bases not matched to a gene. Per the germline V gene, CDR1 is MNHEY and CDR2 is SMNVEV (reference sequence). The CDR3 runs 16 residues.

Only a few counts were recorded for this clone. A read error may produce the germline difference seen at one junction end. This rearrangement joins TRBV7-9 to TRBJ2-1; 9 positions match TRBD1. This CDR3 is 16 amino acids long. CDR1 is SEHNR and CDR2 is FQNEAQ in the germline V gene (reference sequence). CDR3 nucleotide sequence: TGTTCCAGCAGCTCTAAACGGACAGGGGCGGACAATGAGCAGTTCTTC. Translation: CSSSSKRTGADNEQFF.

This clone appeared a few times. The chain joins TRBV4-3 to TRBJ2-6, with 7 bases fitting TRBD1. The CDR3 loop spans 19 amino acids. V gave up 0 bases and J gave up 0 bases; unmatched junction bases: 8. CDR1 and CDR2 from the germline V gene are LGHNA and YSLEER. The CDR3: CASSQDLGGRTSGANVLTF. The CDR3 DNA is TGCGCCAGCAGCCAAGACTTAGGGGGCCGGACCTCTGGGGCCAACGTCCTGACTTTC.

The chain is built from TRBV7-9 and TRBJ1-3; D unresolved. Trimming shortened V by 1 base and J by 0 bases, and 10 bases separated the two germline ends. Germline CDR1 reads SEHNR; CDR2 reads FQNEAQ (reference sequence). There are 16 residues in the CDR3. The CDR3 bases are TGTGCCAGCAGCTTAGGCGACACGAGCTCTGGAAACACCATATATTTT. Protein sequence: CASSLGDTSSGNTIYF. Full variable domain (missing parts from reference TRBV7-9 and TRBJ1-3): DTGVSQNPRHKITKRGQNVTFRCDPISEHNRLYWYRQTLGQGPEFLTYFQNEAQLEKSRLLSDRFSAERPKGSFSTLEIQRTEQGDSAMYLCASSLGDTSSGNTIYFGEGSWLTVV.

The chain couples TRBV5-1 to TRBJ1-1; a weak D match, TRBD1 (5 bases). Germline V lookup: CDR1 SGHRS, CDR2 YFSETQ. CDR3 length: 14 amino acids. V lost 0 bases to trimming and J lost 1 base, with 7 bases between them. Here the CDR3 DNA reads TGCGCCAGCAGCTTGGTGGACACGAACACTGAAGCTTTCTTT. Encoded protein: CASSLVDTNTEAFF.

The rearrangement uses TRBV7-2 and TRBJ1-2, with TRBD1 matching over 9 bases. This CDR3 comprises 14 residues. Germline CDR1 reads SGHTA; CDR2 reads FQGNSA. V was clipped by 10 bases and J by 7 bases; unmatched bases: 13. CDR3 region: CATSVDRGEGGYTF. CDR3 coding DNA: TGTGCCACCTCCGTGGACAGGGGTGAAGGTGGCTACACCTTC.

This chain connects TRBV7-2 to TRBJ2-5, with no clear D. The V gene lost 1 base and the J gene lost 2 bases, with 5 bases spanning the gap. The V gene's germline CDR1 is SGHTA and CDR2 FQGNSA. The CDR3 is 13 residues long. The CDR3 is CASSLVTQETQYF. CDR3 coding DNA: TGTGCCAGCAGCTTAGTCACACAAGAGACCCAGTACTTC.

The genes are TRBV5-1 and TRBJ2-6; D is undetermined. V dropped 4 bases and J dropped 2 bases, with 16 bases sitting between them. The germline V gene has CDR1 SGHRS and CDR2 YFSETQ. The CDR3 consists of 17 residues. The CDR3 spells CASSLLGRPTGANVLTF. DNA of the CDR3: TGCGCCAGCAGCCTTCTAGGCCGTCCGACTGGGGCCAACGTCCTGACTTTC.

The rearrangement uses TRBV18 and TRBJ2-7, with a possible D match to TRBD1 (6 bases). This CDR3 spans 14 amino acids. Trimming left V 4 bases short and J 2 bases short, with 12 bases between. CDR1 and CDR2 from the germline V gene are KGHSH and LQKENI. The CDR3 DNA reads as TGTGCCAGCTCACGGGCCGGGACAACCTACGAGCAGTACTTC. Protein sequence: CASSRAGTTYEQYF.

The J gene is TRBJ1-2, the V gene TRBV7-2; 8 bases are a match to TRBD1. CDR3 length: 17 residues. CDR1 and CDR2 from the germline V gene are SGHTA and FQGNSA. Trimming took 4 bases from V and 4 from J; bases not matched to a gene: 14. This CDR3 reads CASSSHPTRDRSYGYTF. In DNA form, the CDR3 reads TGTGCCAGCAGCTCGCACCCAACCCGGGACAGGTCCTATGGCTACACCTTC.

The rearrangement uses TRBV30 and TRBJ1-6; 7 bases line up with TRBD1. Germline assignment: CDR1 GTSNPN and CDR2 SVGIG (reference sequence). The CDR3 is made up of 13 amino acids. With V trimmed by 5 bases and J by 5 bases, 3 bases remained unmatched. The DNA for the CDR3 is TGTGCCTGGGGGACAGAAGATAATTCACCCCTCCACTTT. As protein: CAWGTEDNSPLHF.

Here the CDR3 reads CASSLAIGVETQYF. In nucleotides, the CDR3 is TGTGCCAGCAGCTTAGCGATCGGGGTAGAGACCCAGTACTTC. This chain links TRBV7-2 with TRBJ2-5, with a possible D match to TRBD2 (5 bases). This CDR3 comprises 14 residues. The V gene lost 0 bases and the J gene lost 4 bases, with 9 bases spanning the gap. Germline V CDR1 and CDR2: SGHTA, FQGNSA.

The chain has TRBV9 and TRBJ2-1; TRBD2 aligns across 8 bases. Germline CDR1 reads SGDLS; CDR2 reads YYNGEE. V lost 5 bases to trimming and J lost 8 bases; unmatched junction nucleotides: 12. The CDR3 loop spans 15 amino acids. Here the CDR3 DNA reads TGTGCCAGCAGTGGTACTCGGGGGGGTGGGGATGAGCAGTTCTTC. Its protein product is CASSGTRGGGDEQFF. Supplemented by reference TRBV9 and TRBJ2-1, the full variable domain reads DSGVTQTPKHLITATGQRVTLRCSPRSGDLSVYWYQQSLDQGLQFLIQYYNGEERAKGNILERFSAQQFPDLHSELNLSSLELGDSALYFCASSGTRGGGDEQFFGPGTRLTVL.

The chain uses TRBV7-6 and TRBJ2-6; D gene unclear. Deletions cut 5 bases from V and 0 bases from J, with 11 bases between. Germline CDR1 reads SGHVS; CDR2 reads FNYEAQ. The length of the CDR3 is 16 residues. DNA of the CDR3: TGTGCCAGCAGCCGCCACCCAGACTCTGGGGCCAACGTCCTGACTTTC. Translated: CASSRHPDSGANVLTF.

The genes are TRBV6-1 and TRBJ1-2; TRBD1 matches at 8 bases. The CDR3 is 17 amino acids. J lost 1 base, V lost 2 bases, and 9 bases had no gene match. The V gene's germline CDR1 is MNHNS and CDR2 SASEGT. The CDR3 DNA reads TGTGCCAGCAGTGAAAGTGTAGGACAGGGCTTTAACTATGGCTACACCTTC. Its protein is CASSESVGQGFNYGYTF.

V is TRBV10-1 and J is TRBJ1-5; TRBD1 might be the D (5 bases). The CDR3 covers 18 residues. The germline V gene has CDR1 WNHNN and CDR2 SYGVQD (reference sequence). V was pared by 0 bases and J by 0 bases, with 15 bases between. CDR3 DNA: TGCGCCAGCAGTGAGTCGGGAACTGTCGGGGGTAGCAATCAGCCCCAGCATTTT. Its protein is CASSESGTVGGSNQPQHF.

This clone was recorded once. The chain joins TRBV5-4 to TRBJ2-5; the D gene is possibly TRBD2 (5 bases). Germline V lookup: CDR1 SGHNT, CDR2 YYREEE (reference sequence). V was pared by 5 bases and J by 4 bases, with 12 bases between. This CDR3 is built from 13 residues. CDR3 protein: CASRASMRETQYF. CDR3 DNA sequence: TGTGCCAGCAGGGCTAGCATGAGAGAGACCCAGTACTTC.